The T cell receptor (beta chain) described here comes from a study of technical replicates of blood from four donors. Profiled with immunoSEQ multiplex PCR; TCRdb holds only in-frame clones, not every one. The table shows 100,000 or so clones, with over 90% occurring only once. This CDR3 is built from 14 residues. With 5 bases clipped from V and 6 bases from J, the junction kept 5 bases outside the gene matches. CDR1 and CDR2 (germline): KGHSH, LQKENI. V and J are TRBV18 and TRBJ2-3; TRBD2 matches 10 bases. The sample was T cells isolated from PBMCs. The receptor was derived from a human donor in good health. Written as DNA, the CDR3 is TGTGCCAGCTCAGCTAGCGGGAGAGGGGATACGCAGTATTTT. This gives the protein CASSASGRGDTQYF.